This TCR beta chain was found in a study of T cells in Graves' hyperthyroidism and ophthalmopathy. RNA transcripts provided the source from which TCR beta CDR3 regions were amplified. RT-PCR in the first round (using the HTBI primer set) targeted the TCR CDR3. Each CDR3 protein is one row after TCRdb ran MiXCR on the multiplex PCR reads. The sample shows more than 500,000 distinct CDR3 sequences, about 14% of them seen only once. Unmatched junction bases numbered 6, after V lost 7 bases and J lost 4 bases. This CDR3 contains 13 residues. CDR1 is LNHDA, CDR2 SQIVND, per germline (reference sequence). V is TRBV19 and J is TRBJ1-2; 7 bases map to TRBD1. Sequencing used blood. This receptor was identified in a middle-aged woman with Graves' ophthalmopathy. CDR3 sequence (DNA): TGTGCCAGTAATCCAGGGGGTTCCTATGGCTACACCTTC. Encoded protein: CASNPGGSYGYTF.